These T cell receptor beta chains were read from a single sample in a study of cytomegalovirus exposure and HLA in healthy donors. Some clones are missing from TCRdb's copy, which holds only in-frame ones; the method was immunoSEQ multiplex PCR. The table lists around 160,000 clones, 77% of them singletons. Specimen: PBMCs. The receptors derive from a woman aged 40 to 50 in good health and CMV-seropositive. Both conserved end residues are part of each CDR3. A D gene is named only where the DNA matches it firmly. Only part of the rows carry a size: once, few, many, or a class if the clone is expanded.

V gene: TRBV30
D gene: TRBD1
J gene: TRBJ1-2
clone size: -
CDR3 protein: CAWSVKVTGSSGYTF
CDR3 DNA: TGTGCCTGGAGTGTAAAGGTGACAGGGAGCAGTGGCTACACCTTC

V gene: TRBV21-1
D gene: -
J gene: TRBJ2-7
clone size: -
CDR3 protein: CASSIPGLPTYEQYF
CDR3 DNA: TGTGCCAGCAGCATCCCCGGACTCCCCACCTACGAGCAGTACTTC

V gene: TRBV18
D gene: -
J gene: TRBJ2-3
clone size: once
CDR3 protein: CASSPRGVGSTDTQYF
CDR3 DNA: TGTGCCAGCTCACCGCGCGGGGTAGGGAGCACAGATACGCAGTATTTT

V gene: TRBV7-8
D gene: -
J gene: TRBJ1-1
clone size: -
CDR3 protein: CASSLGSRTEAFF
CDR3 DNA: TGTGCCAGCAGCTTAGGGAGCCGAACTGAAGCTTTCTTT

V gene: TRBV6-6
D gene: TRBD1
J gene: TRBJ1-6
clone size: few
CDR3 protein: CASSPDRGQGSPLHF
CDR3 DNA: TGTGCCAGCAGTCCCGACAGGGGGCAGGGTTCACCCCTCCACTTT

V gene: TRBV30
D gene: TRBD1
J gene: TRBJ1-5
clone size: -
CDR3 protein: CAWSADRVQPQHF
CDR3 DNA: TGTGCCTGGAGTGCCGACAGGGTCCAGCCCCAGCATTTT

V gene: TRBV19
D gene: TRBD2
J gene: TRBJ2-1
clone size: -
CDR3 protein: CASNGRSGGDNEQFF
CDR3 DNA: TGTGCCAGTAATGGGAGGAGCGGGGGAGACAATGAGCAGTTCTTC

V gene: TRBV25-1
D gene: -
J gene: TRBJ2-7
clone size: -
CDR3 protein: CASSARDSSYEQYF
CDR3 DNA: TGTGCCAGCAGTGCCCGGGACTCCAGCTACGAGCAGTACTTC

V gene: TRBV15
D gene: TRBD1
J gene: TRBJ2-7
clone size: -
CDR3 protein: CATAPGQGFEQYF
CDR3 DNA: TGTGCCACGGCCCCGGGACAGGGGTTCGAGCAGTACTTC

V gene: TRBV4-3
D gene: TRBD2
J gene: TRBJ2-1
clone size: -
CDR3 protein: CASSQQLAGVFNEQFF
CDR3 DNA: TGCGCCAGCAGCCAACAACTAGCGGGGGTGTTCAATGAGCAGTTCTTC

V gene: TRBV6-1
D gene: TRBD2
J gene: TRBJ2-5
clone size: -
CDR3 protein: CASSFSGAGGETQYF
CDR3 DNA: TGTGCCAGCAGCTTTAGCGGGGCCGGGGGGGAGACCCAGTACTTC

V gene: TRBV30
D gene: -
J gene: TRBJ1-1
clone size: -
CDR3 protein: CAWSVQGSLTEAFF
CDR3 DNA: TGTGCCTGGAGTGTACAGGGAAGTTTGACTGAAGCTTTCTTT

V gene: TRBV5-8
D gene: TRBD1
J gene: TRBJ1-3
clone size: -
CDR3 protein: CASSLGQGNGNTIYF
CDR3 DNA: TGTGCCAGCAGCTTGGGACAGGGGAATGGAAACACCATATATTTT

V gene: TRBV7-2
D gene: TRBD2
J gene: TRBJ2-1
clone size: -
CDR3 protein: CASSLTSASSYNEQFF
CDR3 DNA: TGTGCCAGCAGCCTTACTAGCGCGTCCTCCTACAATGAGCAGTTCTTC

V gene: TRBV30
D gene: TRBD1
J gene: TRBJ2-3
clone size: -
CDR3 protein: CAWSVGQGIRDTQYF
CDR3 DNA: TGTGCCTGGAGTGTGGGACAGGGGATTCGAGATACGCAGTATTTT

V gene: TRBV5-1
D gene: TRBD1
J gene: TRBJ2-7
clone size: -
CDR3 protein: CASSLRPTGIQGEQYF
CDR3 DNA: TGCGCCAGCAGCTTACGTCCGACAGGGATCCAGGGGGAGCAGTACTTC

V gene: TRBV4-1
D gene: TRBD1
J gene: TRBJ2-5
clone size: -
CDR3 protein: CASSRSGTEQETQYF
CDR3 DNA: TGCGCCAGCAGCCGTTCCGGGACAGAGCAAGAGACCCAGTACTTC

V gene: TRBV5-1
D gene: -
J gene: TRBJ2-5
clone size: -
CDR3 protein: CASSLNPQETQYF
CDR3 DNA: TGCGCCAGCAGCTTGAATCCACAAGAGACCCAGTACTTC

V gene: TRBV29-1
D gene: -
J gene: TRBJ1-2
clone size: -
CDR3 protein: CSVEGEGMRDQANYYGYTF
CDR3 DNA: TGCAGCGTTGAAGGGGAGGGGATGCGGGACCAAGCAAATTACTATGGCTACACCTTC

V gene: TRBV28
D gene: TRBD1
J gene: TRBJ1-2
clone size: -
CDR3 protein: CASSLYTGEYGYTF
CDR3 DNA: TGTGCCAGCAGTTTATATACAGGGGAGTATGGCTACACCTTC

V gene: TRBV25-1
D gene: TRBD2
J gene: TRBJ2-1
clone size: -
CDR3 protein: CASSPPGTSGRNEQFF
CDR3 DNA: TGTGCCAGCAGTCCCCCCGGGACTAGCGGGAGAAATGAGCAGTTCTTC

V gene: TRBV5-1
D gene: TRBD2
J gene: TRBJ2-3
clone size: -
CDR3 protein: CASSLAPAGGTGTQYF
CDR3 DNA: TGCGCCAGCAGCTTGGCCCCGGCGGGGGGTACCGGTACGCAGTATTTT

V gene: TRBV7-2
D gene: TRBD1
J gene: TRBJ1-4
clone size: -
CDR3 protein: CASSKDRAEKLFF
CDR3 DNA: TGTGCCAGCAGCAAGGACAGGGCTGAAAAACTGTTTTTT

V gene: TRBV27
D gene: TRBD1
J gene: TRBJ1-4
clone size: -
CDR3 protein: CASSFRDRGAKLFF
CDR3 DNA: TGTGCCAGCAGTTTTCGGGACAGGGGAGCAAAACTGTTTTTT

V gene: TRBV5-8
D gene: -
J gene: TRBJ1-1
clone size: -
CDR3 protein: CASSLPSSTLNTEAFF
CDR3 DNA: TGTGCCAGCAGCTTGCCCAGTTCCACCTTGAACACTGAAGCTTTCTTT

V gene: TRBV9
D gene: -
J gene: TRBJ1-1
clone size: -
CDR3 protein: CASSVAQKNTEAFF
CDR3 DNA: TGTGCCAGCAGCGTAGCACAGAAGAACACTGAAGCTTTCTTT

V gene: TRBV11-3
D gene: -
J gene: TRBJ2-3
clone size: -
CDR3 protein: CASSSGLLYTDTQYF
CDR3 DNA: TGTGCCAGCAGCTCGGGACTTCTTTACACAGATACGCAGTATTTT

V gene: TRBV19
D gene: TRBD1
J gene: TRBJ2-7
clone size: -
CDR3 protein: CASSDTARGAGGSEQYF
CDR3 DNA: TGTGCCAGTAGCGACACCGCCCGAGGGGCAGGGGGTAGCGAGCAGTACTTC

V gene: TRBV7-2
D gene: TRBD1
J gene: TRBJ1-2
clone size: -
CDR3 protein: CASSTRQGLNYGYTF
CDR3 DNA: TGTGCCAGCAGCACCCGACAGGGGCTTAACTATGGCTACACCTTC

V gene: TRBV5-1
D gene: TRBD1
J gene: TRBJ1-4
clone size: -
CDR3 protein: CASSLGSGDRGSEKLFF
CDR3 DNA: TGCGCCAGCAGCTTGGGATCGGGGGACAGGGGGAGTGAAAAACTGTTTTTT

V gene: TRBV5-8
D gene: -
J gene: TRBJ2-7
clone size: -
CDR3 protein: CASSLAVRRTYEQYF
CDR3 DNA: TGTGCCAGCAGCTTGGCGGTGAGGCGGACCTACGAGCAGTACTTC

V gene: TRBV6-5
D gene: TRBD1
J gene: TRBJ1-6
clone size: few
CDR3 protein: CASSLGQGYNSPLHF
CDR3 DNA: TGTGCCAGCAGCTTGGGACAGGGGTATAATTCACCCCTCCACTTT

V gene: TRBV12-2
D gene: -
J gene: TRBJ2-3
clone size: few
CDR3 protein: CASRRSGRGTDTQYF
CDR3 DNA: TGTGCAAGTCGACGCAGCGGGAGAGGCACAGATACGCAGTATTTT

V gene: TRBV6-1
D gene: TRBD1
J gene: TRBJ2-1
clone size: -
CDR3 protein: CASSGTGANEQFF
CDR3 DNA: TGTGCCAGCAGTGGGACAGGGGCCAATGAGCAGTTCTTC

V gene: TRBV30
D gene: -
J gene: TRBJ2-2
clone size: -
CDR3 protein: CAWSRGGTVTGELFF
CDR3 DNA: TGTGCCTGGAGCCGCGGAGGGACAGTCACCGGGGAGCTGTTTTTT

V gene: TRBV7-2
D gene: -
J gene: TRBJ2-1
clone size: -
CDR3 protein: CASSVYTYNEQFF
CDR3 DNA: TGTGCCAGCAGCGTATACACCTACAATGAGCAGTTCTTC

V gene: TRBV6-5
D gene: -
J gene: TRBJ1-5
clone size: -
CDR3 protein: CASSSSVNQPQHF
CDR3 DNA: TGTGCCAGCAGTTCATCGGTGAATCAGCCCCAGCATTTT

V gene: TRBV7-9
D gene: -
J gene: TRBJ1-1
clone size: -
CDR3 protein: CASSFSGGVRNTEAFF
CDR3 DNA: TGTGCCAGCAGCTTCTCTGGGGGGGTAAGAAACACTGAAGCTTTCTTT

V gene: TRBV12-5
D gene: TRBD1
J gene: TRBJ1-1
clone size: -
CDR3 protein: CASGLPPGNDRGNTEAFF
CDR3 DNA: TGTGCTAGTGGTTTGCCCCCAGGGAACGACAGGGGGAACACTGAAGCTTTCTTT

V gene: TRBV18
D gene: -
J gene: TRBJ1-1
clone size: -
CDR3 protein: CASSPYEELNTEAFF
CDR3 DNA: TGTGCCAGCTCACCATACGAGGAGTTGAACACTGAAGCTTTCTTT

V gene: TRBV4-1
D gene: -
J gene: TRBJ1-1
clone size: -
CDR3 protein: CASSQDPTDTEAFF
CDR3 DNA: TGCGCCAGCAGCCAAGATCCGACAGACACTGAAGCTTTCTTT

V gene: TRBV5-1
D gene: -
J gene: TRBJ2-5
clone size: -
CDR3 protein: CASRVQGAQETQYF
CDR3 DNA: TGCGCCAGCAGAGTACAGGGCGCCCAAGAGACCCAGTACTTC